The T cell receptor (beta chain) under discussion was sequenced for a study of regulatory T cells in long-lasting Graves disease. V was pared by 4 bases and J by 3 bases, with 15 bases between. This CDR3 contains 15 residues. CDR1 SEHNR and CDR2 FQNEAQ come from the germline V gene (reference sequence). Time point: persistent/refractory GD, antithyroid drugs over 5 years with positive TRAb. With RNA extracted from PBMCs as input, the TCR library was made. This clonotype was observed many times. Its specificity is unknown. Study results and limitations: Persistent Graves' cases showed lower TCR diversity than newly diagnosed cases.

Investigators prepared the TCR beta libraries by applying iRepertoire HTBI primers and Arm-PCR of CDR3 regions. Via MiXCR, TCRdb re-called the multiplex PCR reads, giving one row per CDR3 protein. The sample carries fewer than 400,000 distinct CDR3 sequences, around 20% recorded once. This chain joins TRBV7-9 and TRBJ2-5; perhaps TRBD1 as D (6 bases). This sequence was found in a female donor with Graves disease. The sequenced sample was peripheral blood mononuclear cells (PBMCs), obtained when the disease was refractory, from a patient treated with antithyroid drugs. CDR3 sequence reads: CASSSYREGEETQYF. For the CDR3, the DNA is TGTGCCAGCAGCTCGTACAGGGAAGGGGAAGAGACCCAGTACTTC.